What follows is one TCR beta chain and its context. What it recognizes is unknown. After removal of 4 bases from V and 4 bases from J, the junction contained 11 bases not matched to a gene. The germline V gene encodes CDR1 SGHRS and CDR2 YFSETQ. CDR3 length: 17 residues. The sample originates from a study of cytomegalovirus exposure and HLA in healthy donors. Overall study: Within the Caucasian-associated ancestry cluster were around four fifths of the approximately 390 genotyped donors.

The PCR made use of 60 Vbeta and 13 Jbeta primers. Original data processing: Later reanalysis found 80 million or so unique TCR beta chains, roughly 10 million of them shared. Produced via immunoSEQ multiplex PCR; TCRdb's table is partial and in-frame only. V and J calls and clone size are copied from that table; D and trimming were computed from the DNA. Among 150,000 to 200,000 clones listed, 78% were seen once. Study-wide findings and caveats: Reports credit the classifier with highly specific, highly sensitive diagnosis of cytomegalovirus status. In a later analysis, at a false discovery rate of 0.05, under 20,000 TCR beta sequences were associated with HLA alleles.

This chain links TRBV5-1 with TRBJ2-1, with TRBD1 matching 10 bases. The specimen sequenced was PBMCs. The source of this sequence is a female donor in good health and CMV-seronegative. The CDR3 sequence: CASSQRQGANLYNEQFF. The DNA for the CDR3 is TGCGCCAGCAGCCAAAGACAGGGGGCAAACTTGTACAATGAGCAGTTCTTC. Combining the CDR3 with reference TRBV5-1 and TRBJ2-1 gives the whole variable domain KAGVTQTPRYLIKTRGQQVTLSCSPISGHRSVSWYQQTPGQGLQFLFEYFSETQRNKGNFPGRFSGRQFSNSRSEMNVSTLELGDSALYLCASSQRQGANLYNEQFFGPGTRLTVL.